The rows below give T cell receptor beta chains drawn from one sample of a study of shared clonotypes between healthy human individuals. Profiling relied on immunoSEQ multiplex PCR, and the TCRdb table lists in-frame clones only, not all of them. The sample has about a million clones, approximately 80% seen once. Source material: memory CD4+ T cells sorted from blood. These receptors all come from a man aged 18 to 30 in good health. The CDR3 runs from the conserved cysteine through the conserved F or W. Fields, in order: clone size, V gene, J gene, CDR3 protein. Clone size is stated in some rows and not others, as once, few, many or a class when expanded.

>few|TRBV30|TRBJ2-5
CAWSRVQETQYF
>.|TRBV18|TRBJ2-1
CASSPLSENNEQFF
>.|TRBV10-3|TRBJ2-1
CAISGLATSYNEQFF
>.|TRBV6-5|TRBJ1-1
CASSYGRGTEAFF
>.|TRBV6-6|TRBJ2-2
CASSLGGFTGELFF
>.|TRBV5-1|TRBJ1-5
CASSLGGDQPQHF
>.|TRBV16|TRBJ2-7
CASSQSGYEQYF
>.|TRBV27|TRBJ1-5
CASSPGPDHGQPQHF
>few|TRBV6-5|TRBJ2-1
CASSPFGTARNEQFF
>few|TRBV7-8|TRBJ1-5
CASSFFEDQPQHF
>.|TRBV15|TRBJ2-1
CATSRFGAGVRYNEQFF
>.|TRBV2|TRBJ1-4
CASSSQGAGNEKLFF
>.|TRBV15|TRBJ2-2
CATLRDSNTGELFF
>.|TRBV25-1|TRBJ2-3
CASSGTGGKNTQYF
>few|TRBV2|TRBJ1-4
CASRDRGEKLFF
>few|TRBV30|TRBJ2-1
CAWSADRGQGEQFF
>.|TRBV2|TRBJ2-7
CASSGTGGYEQYF
>.|TRBV7-8|TRBJ1-2
CASSLALSGYTF
>.|TRBV29-1|TRBJ1-3
CSVEAALGNTIYF
>.|TRBV9|TRBJ1-5
CASSGVEGQPQHF
>few|TRBV28|TRBJ1-5
CASRSSNQPQHF
>.|TRBV2|TRBJ1-3
CASSKGQALSGNTIYF
>.|TRBV30|TRBJ1-2
CAWTDRDYGYTF
>.|TRBV7-6|TRBJ1-5
CASSFYGGSNQPQHF
>.|TRBV7-7|TRBJ1-1
CASSPIGAGMNTEAFF
>.|TRBV5-4|TRBJ2-7
CASSLAGRYEQYF
>.|TRBV10-3|TRBJ2-3
CAISGIGGASTDTQYF
>many|TRBV19|TRBJ2-7
CASSPRLAVDPYEQYF
>.|TRBV5-4|TRBJ1-2
CASSLNPGQGISTF
>.|TRBV6-1|TRBJ1-2
CASRSPRGNSYGYTF
>.|TRBV29-1|TRBJ2-7
CSASPAEIREQYF
>many|TRBV6-6|TRBJ1-6
CASRPQEGRNSPLHF
>.|TRBV11-3|TRBJ2-3
CASSWGGATDTQYF
>once|TRBV18|TRBJ1-5
CASSPRGTINQPQHF
>many|TRBV6-5|TRBJ2-2
CASSPPGDAGELFF
>.|TRBV5-4|TRBJ1-3
CASSSRDQSSGNTIYF
>.|TRBV10-2|TRBJ2-7
CASSEGHLYEQYF
>.|TRBV10-3|TRBJ2-2
CAISEFGELFF
>.|TRBV6-1|TRBJ1-3
CASSDGGYSGNTIYF
>few|TRBV7-3|TRBJ1-1
CASSLTSGNTEAFF
>.|TRBV10-3|TRBJ1-6
CAIRDSDNSPLHF
>.|TRBV9|TRBJ2-1
CASSVEAPESDEQFF
>few|TRBV5-1|TRBJ2-7
CASRQGGSSYEQYF
>.|TRBV6-5|TRBJ1-5
CASSYRPMAGEQPQHF
>.|TRBV5-1|TRBJ2-5
CASSLGQGGMETQYF